The 25 T cell receptor beta chains given below trace back to one sample, sequenced in a study of CD8+CD57+ T cells in acquired aplastic anemia. Genomic DNA, serving as template, underwent TCR beta VDJ and CDR3 profiling. TCRdb redid the calling of the reads with MiXCR, one entry per CDR3 protein. The sample records fewer than 200,000 distinct CDR3 sequences, about 44% being singletons. The patients chosen for sequencing had shown expansion of CD8+CD57+ cells (detected by flow cytometry). Sequenced material: sorted CD4+, CD8+, or CD8+CD57+ T cells (not recorded which) from PBMCs. Source of these receptors: a human donor with aplastic anemia.

The rearrangement joins TRBV19 to TRBJ1-1, with TRBD1 matching over 9 bases. The V gene's germline CDR1 is LNHDA and CDR2 SQIVND (reference sequence). The V gene end was trimmed by 7 bases and the J gene end by 7 bases; junction bases not matched to a gene: 13. The CDR3 consists of 15 residues. DNA for the CDR3: TGTGCCAGTACCCTTAGTGGGACAGGGTTAAATGAAGCTTTCTTT. Its translation: CASTLSGTGLNEAFF.

With respect to this clonotype: The junction and the germline gene differ at one end; a read error may be behind it. The chain joins TRBV7-9 to TRBJ2-7; D assignment may be TRBD1 or TRBD2 (5 bases each). The CDR3 runs to 12 residues. The germline gives CDR1 SEHNR, CDR2 FQNEAQ (reference sequence). In DNA, the CDR3 is TGCGCCAGCAGCTTAGGGGAGTACGAGCAGTACTTC. This gives the protein CASSLGEYEQYF.

The chain joins TRBV15 to TRBJ1-4, with D unresolved. Trimming pared 2 bases from V and 7 bases from J, leaving 14 bases between. This CDR3 has 15 residues. Germline V CDR1 and CDR2: LNHNV, YYDKDF (reference sequence). CDR3 nucleotides: TGTGCCACCAGCAGAAATCCGGAGGGAGGTGAAAAACTGTTTTTT. Translating it yields CATSRNPEGGEKLFF. Combining the CDR3 with reference TRBV15 and TRBJ1-4 gives the whole variable domain DAMVIQNPRYQVTQFGKPVTLSCSQTLNHNVMYWYQQKSSQAPKLLFHYYDKDFNNEADTPDNFQSRRPNTSFCFLDIRSPGLGDTAMYLCATSRNPEGGEKLFFGSGTQLSVL.

The CDR3 spells CASSPATGGLGGANVLTF. The CDR3 coding sequence is TGTGCCAGCAGCCCGGCGACGGGAGGGCTGGGTGGGGCCAACGTCCTGACTTTC. This chain joins TRBV7-6 and TRBJ2-6, with 8 bases lining up with TRBD2. Germline V gene lookup returns CDR1 SGHVS and CDR2 FNYEAQ. With 5 bases clipped from V and 3 bases from J, the junction kept 12 bases outside the gene matches. This CDR3 is 18 amino acids long.

CDR3 DNA sequence: TGTGCCAGCAGCTTACGGGACGCCCCGTCTCAAGAGACCCAGTACTTC. This codes for CASSLRDAPSQETQYF. The chain uses TRBV7-9 and TRBJ2-5, with D perhaps TRBD1 or TRBD2 (5 bases each). Germline assignment: CDR1 SEHNR and CDR2 FQNEAQ (reference sequence). The V gene lost 2 bases and the J gene lost 2 bases, with 15 bases spanning the gap. The CDR3 runs 16 residues.

This rearrangement joins TRBV7-8 to TRBJ2-7; D is unclear. Trimming stripped 8 bases from V and 2 bases from J, with 10 bases between. The CDR3 extends over 12 amino acids. CDR1 and CDR2 (germline): SGHVS, FQNEAQ. CDR3: CASGLRAYEQYF. The CDR3 bases are TGTGCCAGCGGTCTCCGCGCCTACGAGCAGTACTTC.

Points on this clonotype: Likely a read error: the CDR3 ends without its conserved phenylalanine or tryptophan. This chain joins TRBV6-1 and TRBJ2-2, with 14 positions matching TRBD2. This CDR3 is 18 amino acids long. Germline V lookup: CDR1 MNHNS, CDR2 SASEGT. Unmatched junction bases numbered 5, after V lost 5 bases and J lost 0 bases. Here the CDR3 DNA reads TGTGCCAGCAGTCCCCGGACTAGCGGGGGGCCGAACACCGGGGAGCTGTTTTCT. Translation: CASSPRTSGGPNTGELFS.

The rearrangement links TRBV29-1 to TRBJ2-2, with 7 bases identical to TRBD1. Germline V gene sequence: CDR1 SQVTM, CDR2 ANQGSEA. This CDR3 has 12 residues. The junction had 4 bases not matched to a gene; V was cut back by 6 bases and J by 6 bases. As DNA, the CDR3 is TGCAGCGTGAAGCAGGGGGCCGGGGAGCTGTTTTTT. Translated, it gives CSVKQGAGELFF.

This clonotype was detected ten times or more. CDR3 bases: TGTGCCAGCGACAGGGGCAACCCAAACACTGAAGCTTTCTTT. Protein sequence: CASDRGNPNTEAFF. V usage is TRBV7-9 and J usage is TRBJ1-1; the match to TRBD1 covers 8 bases. J lost 2 bases, V lost 8 bases, and 7 bases had no gene match. The CDR3 length is 14 residues. The germline gives CDR1 SEHNR, CDR2 FQNEAQ (reference sequence).

This clonotype occurred many times. V and J are TRBV5-1 and TRBJ2-1; 12 bases are shared with TRBD2. CDR3 length equals 14 residues. CDR1 SGHRS and CDR2 YFSETQ come from the germline V gene. Germline trimming cut 4 bases from V and 9 bases from J; bases unmatched to any gene: 5. CDR3 bases: TGCGCCAGCAGCCCCCGGACTAGCGGGGCTGAGCAGTTCTTC. This codes for CASSPRTSGAEQFF.

This clonotype was counted ten times or more. The chain couples TRBV4-1 to TRBJ1-3; TRBD1 might be the D (6 bases). The CDR3 has 14 amino acids. The germline gives CDR1 MGHRA, CDR2 YSYEKL. The germline V and J ends were trimmed by 4 bases and 4 bases, with 11 bases remaining between them. The CDR3 here is CASSLQGWGNTIYF. The CDR3, as DNA: TGCGCCAGCAGCCTACAGGGTTGGGGAAACACCATATATTTT.

This clonotype was recorded many times. This chain connects TRBV19 to TRBJ1-3; no clear D. The V gene lost 3 bases and the J gene lost 0 bases, with 6 bases spanning the gap. The CDR3 loop spans 14 amino acids. Germline V gene sequence: CDR1 LNHDA, CDR2 SQIVND (reference sequence). The CDR3 DNA is TGTGCCAGTAGTATGGGAAACTCTGGAAACACCATATATTTT. Translated, it gives CASSMGNSGNTIYF. Supplemented by reference TRBV19 and TRBJ1-3, the full variable domain reads DGGITQSPKYLFRKEGQNVTLSCEQNLNHDAMYWYRQDPGQGLRLIYYSQIVNDFQKGDIAEGYSVSREKKESFPLTVTSAQKNPTAFYLCASSMGNSGNTIYFGEGSWLTVV.

This clonotype was recorded many times. This chain uses TRBV20-1 with TRBJ1-6; D is possibly TRBD1 (6 bases). The CDR3 spans 15 residues. Trimming took off 5 bases at V and 8 bases at J, with 19 bases between the two ends. Germline CDR1 and CDR2: DFQATT and SNEGSKA (reference sequence). The CDR3 nucleotides are TGCAGTGCTTACAGGGATGGAGTTCCGTATTCACCCCTCCACTTT. Amino acids: CSAYRDGVPYSPLHF.

The table lists this clonotype with many counts. V usage is TRBV5-1 and J usage is TRBJ2-7, with D possibly being TRBD2 (5 bases). The V and J ends lost 0 bases and 6 bases respectively, with 7 bases between them. This CDR3 comprises 12 residues. Germline V gene lookup returns CDR1 SGHRS and CDR2 YFSETQ. The CDR3 loop is CASSLVGVEQYF. The CDR3 nucleotides read TGCGCCAGCAGCTTGGTCGGGGTCGAGCAGTACTTC.

This clonotype was recorded a few times. The chain carries TRBV10-3 and TRBJ2-5; D is unclear. The CDR3 sequence is 12 residues long. V was shortened by 0 bases and J by 5 bases, with 4 bases between the two germline ends. From germline, CDR1 is ENHRY and CDR2 SYGVKD. The CDR3 protein is CAISESGETQYF. CDR3 DNA: TGTGCCATCAGTGAGTCTGGTGAGACCCAGTACTTC.

This clonotype occurred many times. The chain is built from TRBV5-6 and TRBJ1-3; D gene ambiguous. The CDR3 sequence is 15 residues long. Germline lookup yields CDR1 SGHDT and CDR2 YYEEEE. The ends were cut back, 2 bases at V and 0 bases at J, with 9 bases in the middle. CDR3 residues: CASSFRPSSGNTIYF. The CDR3 DNA sequence: TGTGCCAGCAGCTTCCGGCCTAGCTCTGGAAACACCATATATTTT.

A word on this clonotype: A read error is possible here, since a much larger clone lies one base away. This rearrangement joins TRBV6-1 to TRBJ1-2, with 7 nucleotides matching TRBD1. Germline values: CDR1 MNHNS, CDR2 SASEGT. The CDR3 spans 15 residues. CDR3 protein: CASSDPGTAVYGYAF. The CDR3 bases are TGTGCCAGCAGTGACCCCGGGACAGCTGTCTATGGCTACGCCTTC.

This clonotype was counted between two and nine times. The V call is TRBV2, the J call TRBJ2-7; 8 positions agree with TRBD1. V trimming: 5 bases; J trimming: 4 bases; junction bases outside the gene matches: 7. The CDR3 has 14 amino acids. Germline-derived CDR1 and CDR2 are SNHLY and FYNNEI. CDR3 loop: CASSLTGEGYEQYF. The CDR3, as DNA: TGTGCCAGCAGTTTGACAGGGGAAGGGTACGAGCAGTACTTC. Filled out from reference TRBV2 and TRBJ2-7, the complete variable domain reads EPEVTQTPSHQVTQMGQEVILRCVPISNHLYFYWYRQILGQKVEFLVSFYNNEISEKSEIFDDQFSVERPDGSNFTLKIRSTKLEDSAMYFCASSLTGEGYEQYFGPGTRLTVT.

The chain employs TRBV9 and TRBJ1-6; possible D gene TRBD1, 5 bases. V was clipped by 2 bases and J by 14 bases, with 17 bases between them. In germline, CDR1 is SGDLS, CDR2 YYNGEE. This CDR3 is built from 14 residues. In DNA form, the CDR3 reads TGTGCCAGCAGCGTGGGACCGGCCCCTAGTGCCCTCCACTTT. It encodes CASSVGPAPSALHF.

This clonotype was counted a few times. The chain carries TRBV19 and TRBJ2-7, with D possibly being TRBD1 (6 bases). The CDR3 is 13 amino acids. The V end was cut by 5 bases, the J end by 2 bases, with 10 bases between. CDR1 and CDR2 from the germline V gene are LNHDA and SQIVND (reference sequence). The CDR3 spells CASSAGAAYEQYF. DNA of the CDR3: TGTGCCAGTAGTGCAGGGGCAGCCTACGAGCAGTACTTC.

This clonotype occurred many times. The J gene is TRBJ1-6, the V gene TRBV20-1; the D is unclear. The CDR3 consists of 15 residues. Trimming pared 5 bases from V and 1 base from J, leaving 12 bases between. In germline, CDR1 is DFQATT, CDR2 SNEGSKA (reference sequence). This chain's CDR3 is CSARVADSYNSPLHF. The DNA for the CDR3 is TGCAGTGCTCGTGTGGCAGATTCCTATAATTCACCCCTCCACTTT.

The sample holds one count of this clonotype. The rearrangement uses TRBV10-3 and TRBJ2-3; 7 bases fit TRBD2. Germline assignment: CDR1 ENHRY and CDR2 SYGVKD. The V segment lost 1 base and the J segment 3 bases; nucleotides outside the gene matches: 1. The CDR3 extends over 14 amino acids. In DNA, the CDR3 is TGTGCCATCAGTGAGTGGACTAGTACAGATACGCAGTATTTT. The encoded protein is CAISEWTSTDTQYF.

Turning to this clonotype: An end of the junction does not agree with germline; a read error may underlie this. The chain is built from TRBV5-4 and TRBJ2-7; 7 nucleotides line up with TRBD2. The CDR3 loop spans 14 amino acids. Germline V gives CDR1 SGHNT, CDR2 YYREEE (reference sequence). In DNA form, the CDR3 reads TGCGCCAGCAGTCGAAGCGGGGCCTCCTACGAGCAGTACTTC. This gives the protein CASSRSGASYEQYF.

In DNA, the CDR3 is TGTGCCACCAAACTAGGGACTGAAGCTTTCTTT. Residues: CATKLGTEAFF. J is TRBJ1-1 and V is TRBV2; D ambiguous. V lost 10 bases to trimming and J lost 5 bases, with 11 bases between them. The V gene's germline CDR1 is SNHLY and CDR2 FYNNEI. CDR3 length: 11 residues.

This clonotype was recorded at least ten times. The chain couples TRBV20-1 to TRBJ2-3, with TRBD2 matching 11 bases. CDR3 length equals 17 residues. CDR1 and CDR2 (germline): DFQATT, SNEGSKA (reference sequence). V trimming: 2 bases; J trimming: 2 bases; junction bases outside the gene matches: 9. The CDR3 spells CSARRLGTSGATDTQYF. Written as DNA, the CDR3 is TGCAGTGCTAGACGCTTAGGGACTAGCGGAGCCACAGATACGCAGTATTTT.